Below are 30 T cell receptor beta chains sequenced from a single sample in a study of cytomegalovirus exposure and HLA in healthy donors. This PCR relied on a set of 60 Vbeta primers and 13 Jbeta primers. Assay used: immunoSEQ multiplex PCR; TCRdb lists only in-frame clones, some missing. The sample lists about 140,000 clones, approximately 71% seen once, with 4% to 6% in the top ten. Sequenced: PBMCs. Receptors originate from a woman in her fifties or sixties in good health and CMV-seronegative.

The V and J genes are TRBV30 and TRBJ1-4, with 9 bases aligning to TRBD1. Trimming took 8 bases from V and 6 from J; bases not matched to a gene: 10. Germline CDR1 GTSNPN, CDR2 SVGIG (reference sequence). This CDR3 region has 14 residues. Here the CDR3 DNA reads TGTGCCCTGTCCCGGGACAGGGTGCATGAAAAACTGTTTTTT. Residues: CALSRDRVHEKLFF.

The CDR3 sequence: CASSLDARANTGELFF. CDR3 bases: TGTGCCAGCAGCTTAGATGCCAGGGCTAACACCGGGGAGCTGTTTTTT. The chain couples TRBV11-3 to TRBJ2-2, with D possibly matching TRBD1 (5 bases). Germline CDR1 reads SGHNT; CDR2 reads YENEEA. This CDR3 region has 16 residues. The V end lost 0 bases, the J end lost 2 bases, and 10 bases lay between the germline ends. The full variable domain, with the rest looked up from reference TRBV11-3 and TRBJ2-2, is EAGVVQSPRYKIIEKKQPVAFWCNPISGHNTLYWYLQNLGQGPELLIRYENEEAVDDSQLPKDRFSAERLKGVDSTLKIQPAELGDSAVYLCASSLDARANTGELFFGEGSRLTVL.

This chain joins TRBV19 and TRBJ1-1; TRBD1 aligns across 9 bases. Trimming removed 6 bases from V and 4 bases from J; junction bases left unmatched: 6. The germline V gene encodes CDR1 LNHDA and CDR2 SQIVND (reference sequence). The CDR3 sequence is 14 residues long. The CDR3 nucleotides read TGTGCCAGTAGCAGGGACAGGGAGGGCACTGAAGCTTTCTTT. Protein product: CASSRDREGTEAFF.

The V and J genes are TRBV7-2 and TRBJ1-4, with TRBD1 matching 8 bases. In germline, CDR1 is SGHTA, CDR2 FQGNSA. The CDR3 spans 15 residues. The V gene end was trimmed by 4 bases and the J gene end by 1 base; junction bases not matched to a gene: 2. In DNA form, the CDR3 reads TGTGCCAGCAGCTCAACAGGGGGAACTAATGAAAAACTGTTTTTT. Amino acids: CASSSTGGTNEKLFF.

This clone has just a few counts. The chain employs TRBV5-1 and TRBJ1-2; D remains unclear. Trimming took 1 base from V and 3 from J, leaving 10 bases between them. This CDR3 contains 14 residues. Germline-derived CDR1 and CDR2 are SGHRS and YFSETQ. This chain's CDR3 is CASSLPGSYYGYTF. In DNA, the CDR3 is TGCGCCAGCAGCTTGCCGGGTTCCTACTATGGCTACACCTTC.

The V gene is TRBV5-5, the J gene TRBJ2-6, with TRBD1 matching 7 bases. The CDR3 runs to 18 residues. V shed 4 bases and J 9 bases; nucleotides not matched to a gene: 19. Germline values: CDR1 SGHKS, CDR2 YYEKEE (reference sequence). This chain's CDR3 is CASSEETGMERGLNVLTF. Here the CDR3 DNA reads TGTGCCAGCAGCGAGGAGACAGGGATGGAAAGGGGGCTCAACGTCCTGACTTTC.

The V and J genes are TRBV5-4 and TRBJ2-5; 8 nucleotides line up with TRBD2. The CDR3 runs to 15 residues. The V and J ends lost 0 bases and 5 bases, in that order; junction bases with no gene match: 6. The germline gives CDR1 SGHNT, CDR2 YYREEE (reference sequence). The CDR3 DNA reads TGTGCCAGCAGCTTGGGAAGCGGGGGCGCGGAGACCCAGTACTTC. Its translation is CASSLGSGGAETQYF.

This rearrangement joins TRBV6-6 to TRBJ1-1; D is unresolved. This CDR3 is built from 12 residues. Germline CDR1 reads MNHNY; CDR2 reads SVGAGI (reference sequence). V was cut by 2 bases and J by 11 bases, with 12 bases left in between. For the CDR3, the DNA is TGTGCCAGCAGTTACGAGGCCCGCGGGGCTTTCTTT. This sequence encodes CASSYEARGAFF.

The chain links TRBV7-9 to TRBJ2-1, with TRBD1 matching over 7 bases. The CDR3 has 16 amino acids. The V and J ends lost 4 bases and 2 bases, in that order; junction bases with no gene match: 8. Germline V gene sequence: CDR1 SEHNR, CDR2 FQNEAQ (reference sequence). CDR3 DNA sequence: TGTGCCAGCAGCTCTCTGACAGGGTCCCCCTACAATGAGCAGTTCTTC. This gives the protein CASSSLTGSPYNEQFF.

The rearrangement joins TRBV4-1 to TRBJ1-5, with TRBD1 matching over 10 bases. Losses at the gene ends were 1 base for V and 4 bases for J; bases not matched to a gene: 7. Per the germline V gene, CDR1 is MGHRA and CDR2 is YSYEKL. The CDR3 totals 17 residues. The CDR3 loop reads CASSQGQGAFGNQPQHF. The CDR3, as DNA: TGCGCCAGCAGCCAAGGACAGGGGGCGTTTGGGAATCAGCCCCAGCATTTT.

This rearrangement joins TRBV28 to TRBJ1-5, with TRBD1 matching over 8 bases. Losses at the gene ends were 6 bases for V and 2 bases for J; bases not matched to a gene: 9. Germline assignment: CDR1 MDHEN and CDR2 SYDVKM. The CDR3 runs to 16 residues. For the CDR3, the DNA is TGTGCCAGCAGACCCGGACAGGGCCCGGGCAATCAGCCCCAGCATTTT. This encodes CASRPGQGPGNQPQHF.

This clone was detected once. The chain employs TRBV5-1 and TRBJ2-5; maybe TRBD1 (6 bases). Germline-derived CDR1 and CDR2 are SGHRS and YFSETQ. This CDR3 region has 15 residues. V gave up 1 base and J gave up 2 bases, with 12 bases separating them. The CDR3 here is CASSLLQGFQETQYF. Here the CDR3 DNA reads TGCGCCAGCAGCTTGCTACAGGGATTTCAAGAGACCCAGTACTTC.

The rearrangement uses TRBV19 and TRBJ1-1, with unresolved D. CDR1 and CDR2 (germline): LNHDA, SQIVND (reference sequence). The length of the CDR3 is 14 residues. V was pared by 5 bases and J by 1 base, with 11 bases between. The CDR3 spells CASSAGLGNTEAFF. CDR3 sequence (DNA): TGTGCCAGTAGTGCAGGACTGGGGAACACTGAAGCTTTCTTT.

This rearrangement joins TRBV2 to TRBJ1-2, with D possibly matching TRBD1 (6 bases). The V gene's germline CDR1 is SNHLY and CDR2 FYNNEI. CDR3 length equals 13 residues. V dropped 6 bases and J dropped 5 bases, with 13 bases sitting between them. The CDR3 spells CASRQAGVYGYTF. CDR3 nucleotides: TGTGCCAGCAGGCAAGCAGGGGTTTATGGCTACACCTTC.

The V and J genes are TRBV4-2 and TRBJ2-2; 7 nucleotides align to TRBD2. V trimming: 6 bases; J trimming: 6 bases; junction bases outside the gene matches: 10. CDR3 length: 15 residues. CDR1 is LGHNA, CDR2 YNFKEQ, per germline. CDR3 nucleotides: TGTGCCAGCAGTCCCGGACTTAGCGGGTCCGGGGAGCTGTTTTTT. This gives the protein CASSPGLSGSGELFF.

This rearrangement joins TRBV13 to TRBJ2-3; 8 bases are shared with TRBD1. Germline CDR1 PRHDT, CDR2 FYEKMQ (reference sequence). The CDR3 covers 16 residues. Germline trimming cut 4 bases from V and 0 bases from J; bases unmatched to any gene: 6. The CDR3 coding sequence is TGTGCCAGCAGCTCGCGTCGGACAGGGAGCACAGATACGCAGTATTTT. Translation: CASSSRRTGSTDTQYF.

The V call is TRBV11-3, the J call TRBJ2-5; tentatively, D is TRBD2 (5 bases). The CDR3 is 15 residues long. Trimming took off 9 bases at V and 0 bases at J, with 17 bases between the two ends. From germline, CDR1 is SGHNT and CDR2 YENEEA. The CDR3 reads CARPTGLTYQETQYF. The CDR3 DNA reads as TGTGCCAGACCCACGGGGTTAACGTACCAAGAGACCCAGTACTTC.

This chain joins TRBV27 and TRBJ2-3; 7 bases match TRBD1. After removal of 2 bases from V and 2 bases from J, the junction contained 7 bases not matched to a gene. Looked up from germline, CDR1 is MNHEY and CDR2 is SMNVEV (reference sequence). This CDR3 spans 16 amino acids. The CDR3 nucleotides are TGTGCCAGCAGTTTAACAGGGGCGGCGGACACAGATACGCAGTATTTT. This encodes CASSLTGAADTDTQYF.

CDR3 DNA: TGTGCCAGCAGCCAAGCCTTCCGGGACAGGGGGTACTATGGCTACACCTTC. This translates into CASSQAFRDRGYYGYTF. The chain is built from TRBV4-2 and TRBJ1-2; 11 bases are shared with TRBD1. Germline V gene data show CDR1 as LGHNA and CDR2 as YNFKEQ. CDR3 size: 17 residues. The J segment lost 3 bases and the V segment lost 1 base, leaving 7 bases of the junction unmatched.

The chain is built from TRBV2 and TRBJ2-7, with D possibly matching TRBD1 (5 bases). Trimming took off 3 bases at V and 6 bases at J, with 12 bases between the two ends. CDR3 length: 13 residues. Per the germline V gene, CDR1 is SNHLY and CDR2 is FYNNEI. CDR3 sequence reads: CASSEWQGGEQYF. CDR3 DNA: TGTGCCAGCAGTGAGTGGCAGGGTGGCGAGCAGTACTTC.

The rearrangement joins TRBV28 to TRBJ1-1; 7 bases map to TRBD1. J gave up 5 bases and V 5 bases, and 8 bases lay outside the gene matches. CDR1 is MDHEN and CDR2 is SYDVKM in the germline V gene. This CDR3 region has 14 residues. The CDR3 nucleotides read TGTGCCAGCAGTCCTGGGGACAGAGGGACTGAAGCTTTCTTT. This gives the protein CASSPGDRGTEAFF.

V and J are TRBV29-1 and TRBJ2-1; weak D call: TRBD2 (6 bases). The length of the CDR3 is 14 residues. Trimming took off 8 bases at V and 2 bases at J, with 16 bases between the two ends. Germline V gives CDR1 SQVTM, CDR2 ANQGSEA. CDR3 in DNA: TGCAGCTGGGCGGGGAGCCGGGCCTACAATGAGCAGTTCTTC. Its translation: CSWAGSRAYNEQFF.

As DNA, the CDR3 is TGCGCCAGCAGCCCGACTAGCGGGGGGTTTGGAGAGACCCAGTACTTC. Translation gives CASSPTSGGFGETQYF. V usage is TRBV5-1 and J usage is TRBJ2-5; 13 bases agree with TRBD2. CDR1 SGHRS and CDR2 YFSETQ come from the germline V gene. J lost 4 bases, V lost 4 bases, and 7 bases had no gene match. The CDR3 is 16 amino acids.

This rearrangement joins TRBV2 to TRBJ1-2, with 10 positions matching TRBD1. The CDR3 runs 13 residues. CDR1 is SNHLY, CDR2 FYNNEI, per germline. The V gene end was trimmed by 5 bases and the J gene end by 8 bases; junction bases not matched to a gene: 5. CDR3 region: CASSYGTGEGYTF. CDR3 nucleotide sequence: TGTGCCAGCAGTTACGGGACAGGGGAAGGCTACACCTTC.

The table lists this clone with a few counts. CDR3: CASRTPGQGAYGYTF. In DNA, the CDR3 is TGTGCCAGCAGGACCCCGGGACAGGGGGCTTATGGCTACACCTTC. The J gene is TRBJ1-2, the V gene TRBV2; TRBD1 agrees at 12 bases. The trim removed 6 bases at V and 5 bases at J, leaving 7 bases unmatched. CDR3 length: 15 amino acids. The germline V gene has CDR1 SNHLY and CDR2 FYNNEI.

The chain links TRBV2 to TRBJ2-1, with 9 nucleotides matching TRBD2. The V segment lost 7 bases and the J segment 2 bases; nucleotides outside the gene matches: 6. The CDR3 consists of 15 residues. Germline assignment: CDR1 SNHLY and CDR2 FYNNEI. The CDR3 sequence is CASKISGGAYNEQFF. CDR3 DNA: TGTGCCAGCAAAATTAGCGGGGGTGCCTACAATGAGCAGTTCTTC.

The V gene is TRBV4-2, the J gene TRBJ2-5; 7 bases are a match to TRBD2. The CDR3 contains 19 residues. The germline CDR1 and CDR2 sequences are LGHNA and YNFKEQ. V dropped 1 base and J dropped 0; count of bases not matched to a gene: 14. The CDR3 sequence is CASSQAGLAEQHHQETQYF. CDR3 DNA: TGTGCCAGCAGCCAAGCTGGGCTAGCGGAACAACATCACCAAGAGACCCAGTACTTC.

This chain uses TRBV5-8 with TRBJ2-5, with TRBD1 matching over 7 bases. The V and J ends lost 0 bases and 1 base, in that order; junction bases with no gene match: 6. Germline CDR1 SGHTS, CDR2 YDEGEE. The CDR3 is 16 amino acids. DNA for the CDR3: TGTGCCAGCAGCTTGGATGGGACAGAACTCCAAGAGACCCAGTACTTC. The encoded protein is CASSLDGTELQETQYF.

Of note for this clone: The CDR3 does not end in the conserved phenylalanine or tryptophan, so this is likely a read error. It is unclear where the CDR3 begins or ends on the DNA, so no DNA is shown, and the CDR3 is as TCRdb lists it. CDR3: CASSEAVGTGVIV. The chain combines TRBV2 with TRBJ1-6; TRBD1, the table's D call, was not compared with the DNA. Germline CDR1 reads SNHLY; CDR2 reads FYNNEI. The CDR3 comprises 13 residues, both ends counted.

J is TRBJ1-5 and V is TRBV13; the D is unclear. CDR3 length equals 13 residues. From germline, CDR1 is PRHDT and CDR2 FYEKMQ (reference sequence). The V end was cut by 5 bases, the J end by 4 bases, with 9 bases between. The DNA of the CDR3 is TGTGCCAGCAGCAAGTCCGGTAATCAGCCCCAGCATTTT. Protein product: CASSKSGNQPQHF.